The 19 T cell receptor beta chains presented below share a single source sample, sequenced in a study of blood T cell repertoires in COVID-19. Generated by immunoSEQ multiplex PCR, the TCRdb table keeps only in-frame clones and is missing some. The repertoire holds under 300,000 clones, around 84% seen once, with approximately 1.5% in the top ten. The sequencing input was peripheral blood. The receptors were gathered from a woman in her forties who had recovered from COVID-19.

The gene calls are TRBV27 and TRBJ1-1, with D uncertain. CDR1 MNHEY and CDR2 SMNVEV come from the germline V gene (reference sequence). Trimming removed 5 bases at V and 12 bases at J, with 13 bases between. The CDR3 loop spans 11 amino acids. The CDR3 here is CASSNGVSTFF. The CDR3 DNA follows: TGTGCCAGCAGTAACGGGGTTTCTACTTTCTTT.

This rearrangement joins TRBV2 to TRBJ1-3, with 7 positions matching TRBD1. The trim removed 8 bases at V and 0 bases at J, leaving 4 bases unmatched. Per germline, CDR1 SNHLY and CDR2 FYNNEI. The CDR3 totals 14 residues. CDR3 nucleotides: TGTGCCAGCGTATGGGACAGCTCTGGAAACACCATATATTTT. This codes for CASVWDSSGNTIYF.

The CDR3 bases are TGTGCCACTAGACGAGGGAACACCATATATTTT. It encodes CATRRGNTIYF. The V call is TRBV19, the J call TRBJ1-3; D not resolved. The CDR3 loop spans 11 amino acids. Germline V CDR1 and CDR2: LNHDA, SQIVND (reference sequence). V lost 10 bases and J 7 bases, leaving 11 bases between the germline ends.

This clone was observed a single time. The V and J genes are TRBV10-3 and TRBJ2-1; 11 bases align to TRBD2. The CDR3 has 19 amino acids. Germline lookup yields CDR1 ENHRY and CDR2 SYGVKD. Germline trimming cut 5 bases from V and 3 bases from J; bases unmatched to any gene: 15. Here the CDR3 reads CAISTTSGEAASIYNEQFF. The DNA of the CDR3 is TGTGCCATCAGTACGACTAGCGGGGAGGCCGCTAGTATCTACAATGAGCAGTTCTTC.

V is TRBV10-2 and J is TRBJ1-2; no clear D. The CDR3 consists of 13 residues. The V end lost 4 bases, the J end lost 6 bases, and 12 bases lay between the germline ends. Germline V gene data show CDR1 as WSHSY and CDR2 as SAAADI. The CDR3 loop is CASSVVVSDGYTF. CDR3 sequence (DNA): TGCGCCAGCAGTGTTGTGGTCTCAGATGGCTACACCTTC.

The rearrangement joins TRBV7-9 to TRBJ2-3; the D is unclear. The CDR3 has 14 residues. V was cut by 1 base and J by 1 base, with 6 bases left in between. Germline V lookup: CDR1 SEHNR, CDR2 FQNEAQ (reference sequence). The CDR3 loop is CASSLVRGTDTQYF. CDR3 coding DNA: TGTGCCAGCAGCTTAGTTAGAGGCACAGATACGCAGTATTTT. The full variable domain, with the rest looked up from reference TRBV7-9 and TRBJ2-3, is DTGVSQNPRHKITKRGQNVTFRCDPISEHNRLYWYRQTLGQGPEFLTYFQNEAQLEKSRLLSDRFSAERPKGSFSTLEIQRTEQGDSAMYLCASSLVRGTDTQYFGPGTRLTVL.

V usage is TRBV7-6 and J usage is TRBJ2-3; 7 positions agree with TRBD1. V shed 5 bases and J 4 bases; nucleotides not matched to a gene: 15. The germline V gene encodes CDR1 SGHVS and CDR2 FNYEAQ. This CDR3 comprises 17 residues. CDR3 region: CASSPNPPGQLPDTQYF. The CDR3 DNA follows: TGTGCCAGCAGCCCTAACCCACCGGGACAGTTACCAGATACGCAGTATTTT.

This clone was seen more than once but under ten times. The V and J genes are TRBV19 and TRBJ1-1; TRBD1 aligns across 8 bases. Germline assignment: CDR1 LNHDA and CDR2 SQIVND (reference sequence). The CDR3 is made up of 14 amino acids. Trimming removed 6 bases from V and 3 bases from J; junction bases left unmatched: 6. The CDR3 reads CASRTGQGYTEAFF. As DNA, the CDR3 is TGTGCCAGTAGAACAGGACAGGGCTACACTGAAGCTTTCTTT.

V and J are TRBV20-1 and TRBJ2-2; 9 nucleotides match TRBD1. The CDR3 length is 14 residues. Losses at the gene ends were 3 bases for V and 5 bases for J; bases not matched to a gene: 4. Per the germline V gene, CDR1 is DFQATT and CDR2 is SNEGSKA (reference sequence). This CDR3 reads CSASETGGTGELFF. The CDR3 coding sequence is TGCAGTGCTAGTGAGACAGGGGGAACCGGGGAGCTGTTTTTT.

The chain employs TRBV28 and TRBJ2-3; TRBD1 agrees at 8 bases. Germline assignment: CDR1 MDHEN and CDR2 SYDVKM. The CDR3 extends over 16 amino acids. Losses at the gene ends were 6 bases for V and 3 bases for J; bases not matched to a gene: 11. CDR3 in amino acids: CASSPTGGRSTDTQYF. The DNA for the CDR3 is TGTGCCAGCAGCCCAACAGGGGGAAGGAGTACAGATACGCAGTATTTT.

The CDR3 nucleotides read TGTGCCAGCAGTACCGCGGGGGGGGAAACCAAAAACATTCAGTACTTC. Protein: CASSTAGGETKNIQYF. The chain joins TRBV2 to TRBJ2-4; 9 bases line up with TRBD2. The V gene's germline CDR1 is SNHLY and CDR2 FYNNEI. With V trimmed by 5 bases and J by 2 bases, 7 bases remained unmatched. The CDR3 runs 16 residues.

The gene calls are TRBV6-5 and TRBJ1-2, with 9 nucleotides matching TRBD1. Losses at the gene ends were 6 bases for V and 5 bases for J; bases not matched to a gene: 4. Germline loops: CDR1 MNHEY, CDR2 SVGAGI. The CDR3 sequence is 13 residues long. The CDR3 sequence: CASRGTGSYGYTF. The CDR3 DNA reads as TGTGCCAGCAGAGGGACAGGGAGTTATGGCTACACCTTC.

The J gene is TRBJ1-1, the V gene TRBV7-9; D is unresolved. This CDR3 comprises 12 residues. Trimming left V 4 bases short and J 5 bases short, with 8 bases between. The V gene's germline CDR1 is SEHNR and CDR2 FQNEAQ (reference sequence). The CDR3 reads CASSSGRTEAFF. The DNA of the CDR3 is TGTGCCAGCAGCTCGGGGAGGACTGAAGCTTTCTTT.

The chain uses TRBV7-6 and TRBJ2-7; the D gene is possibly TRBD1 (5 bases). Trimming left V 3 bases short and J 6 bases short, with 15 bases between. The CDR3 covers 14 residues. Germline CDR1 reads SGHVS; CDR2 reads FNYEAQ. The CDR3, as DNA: TGTGCCAGCAGCTTGACTTTCCAGGGTGGCGAGCAGTACTTC. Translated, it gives CASSLTFQGGEQYF. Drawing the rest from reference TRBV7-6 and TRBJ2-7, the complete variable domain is GAGVSQSPRYKVTKRGQDVALRCDPISGHVSLYWYRQALGQGPEFLTYFNYEAQQDKSGLPNDRFSAERPEGSISTLTIQRTEQRDSAMYRCASSLTFQGGEQYFGPGTRLTVT.

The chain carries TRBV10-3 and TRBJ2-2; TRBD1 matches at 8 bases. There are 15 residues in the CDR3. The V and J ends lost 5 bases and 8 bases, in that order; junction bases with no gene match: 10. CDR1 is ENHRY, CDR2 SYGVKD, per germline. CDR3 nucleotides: TGTGCCATCAGTCCGGGGGACAGGAGGTCGGGGGAGCTGTTTTTT. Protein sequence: CAISPGDRRSGELFF.

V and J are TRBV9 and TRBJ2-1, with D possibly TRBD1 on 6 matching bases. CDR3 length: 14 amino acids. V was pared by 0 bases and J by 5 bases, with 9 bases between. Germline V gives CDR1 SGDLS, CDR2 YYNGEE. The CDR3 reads CASSVDRADNEQFF. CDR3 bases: TGTGCCAGCAGCGTAGACAGGGCGGACAATGAGCAGTTCTTC.

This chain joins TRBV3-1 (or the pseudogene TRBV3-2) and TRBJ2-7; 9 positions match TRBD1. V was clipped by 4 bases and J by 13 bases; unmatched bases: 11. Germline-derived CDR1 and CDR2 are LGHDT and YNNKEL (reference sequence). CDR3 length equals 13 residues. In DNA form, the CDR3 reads TGTGCCAGCAGCCCCGGGACAGGGCCACCGATTTACTTC. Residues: CASSPGTGPPIYF.

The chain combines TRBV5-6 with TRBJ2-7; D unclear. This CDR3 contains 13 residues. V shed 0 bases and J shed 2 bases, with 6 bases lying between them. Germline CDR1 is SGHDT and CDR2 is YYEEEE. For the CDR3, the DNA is TGTGCCAGCAGCTTGGTGCCTACCTACGAGCAGTACTTC. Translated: CASSLVPTYEQYF.

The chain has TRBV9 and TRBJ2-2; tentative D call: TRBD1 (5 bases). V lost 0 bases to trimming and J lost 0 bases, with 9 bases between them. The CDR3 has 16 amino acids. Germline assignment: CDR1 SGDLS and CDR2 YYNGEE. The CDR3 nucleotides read TGTGCCAGCAGCGTAGTGAAGGGGTCGAACACCGGGGAGCTGTTTTTT. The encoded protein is CASSVVKGSNTGELFF.